This T cell receptor beta chain was sequenced for a study of T cells in Graves' hyperthyroidism and ophthalmopathy. The study excluded patients with uncontrolled infection, other autoimmune disease, pregnancy or lactation. This clonotype was counted between two and nine times. Germline lookup yields CDR1 LNHDA and CDR2 SQIVND (reference sequence). Trimming removed 8 bases from V and 0 bases from J, with 8 bases in between. CDR3 size: 13 residues. RNA transcripts gave rise to amplified TCR beta CDR3 regions. First-round RT-PCR of the TCR CDR3 relied on the HTBI primer set. Using its own MiXCR run on the multiplex PCR reads, TCRdb lists one record per CDR3 protein. Altogether under 400,000 distinct CDR3 sequences are present, under 15% being singletons, with the ten largest covering 9.2%.

The origin of this receptor is a woman between 18 and 29 years old with Graves' hyperthyroidism. Input material: blood. The genes are TRBV19 and TRBJ1-3; maybe TRBD1 (6 bases). CDR3 in DNA: TGTGCCAGTGGACAGATCTCTGGAAACACCATATATTTT. This sequence encodes CASGQISGNTIYF.